This T cell receptor beta chain was captured in a study of cytomegalovirus exposure and HLA in healthy donors. The PCR made use of 60 Vbeta and 13 Jbeta primers. Measured with immunoSEQ multiplex PCR; TCRdb has only the in-frame clones, and not every one. The sample records 150,000 to 200,000 clones, 75% being singletons. Study findings and constraints: Association of about 17,000 TCR beta sequences with HLA alleles was found at 0.05 false discovery rate in a later analysis.

As regards this clone: Its antigen is currently unknown.

Likely unrecorded immune exposures existed in these nominally healthy donors. The clonotype comes from a man between 18 and 29 years old in good health and CMV-seropositive. The sample taken for sequencing was PBMCs.

In nucleotides, the CDR3 is TGTGCCAGCAGTCAAGGGACAGGGAACAATCAGCCCCAGCATTTT. Translated: CASSQGTGNNQPQHF. V gene TRBV28 combines with J gene TRBJ1-5; 9 nucleotides align to TRBD1. This CDR3 spans 15 amino acids. V lost 5 bases, J lost 3 bases, and 5 bases stayed unmatched. The germline gives CDR1 MDHEN, CDR2 SYDVKM. Full variable domain (remainder filled in from reference TRBV28 and TRBJ1-5): DVKVTQSSRYLVKRTGEKVFLECVQDMDHENMFWYRQDPGLGLRLIYFSYDVKMKEKGDIPEGYSVSREKKERFSLILESASTNQTSMYLCASSQGTGNNQPQHFGDGTRLSIL.